This T cell receptor (beta chain) was found in a study of vaccination effects on CD4 cells after COVID-19. This clone was recorded once. Its antigen is unknown. Measured with immunoSEQ multiplex PCR; TCRdb has only the in-frame clones, and not every one. The sample records about 40,000 clones, around 71% being singletons. Culture proceeded for under twelve days, and CD4+ T cells were then isolated. Of the BNT162b2 and mRNA-1273 vaccines, participants received two doses of one or the other. This CDR3 region has 13 residues. Per germline, CDR1 LGHDT and CDR2 YNNKEL (reference sequence). The ends were cut back, 0 bases at V and 8 bases at J, with 10 bases in the middle.

The TCR sequence derives from a human donor who received a COVID-19 vaccine. The chain uses TRBV3-1 (or the pseudogene TRBV3-2) and TRBJ1-1; D uncertain. The sequencing here drew on CD4+ T cells from PBMCs cultured without peptide, taken after COVID-19 vaccination. The CDR3 coding sequence is TGTGCCAGCAGCCAAGACTCTGCGCGAGAAGCTTTCTTT. Translated: CASSQDSAREAFF.